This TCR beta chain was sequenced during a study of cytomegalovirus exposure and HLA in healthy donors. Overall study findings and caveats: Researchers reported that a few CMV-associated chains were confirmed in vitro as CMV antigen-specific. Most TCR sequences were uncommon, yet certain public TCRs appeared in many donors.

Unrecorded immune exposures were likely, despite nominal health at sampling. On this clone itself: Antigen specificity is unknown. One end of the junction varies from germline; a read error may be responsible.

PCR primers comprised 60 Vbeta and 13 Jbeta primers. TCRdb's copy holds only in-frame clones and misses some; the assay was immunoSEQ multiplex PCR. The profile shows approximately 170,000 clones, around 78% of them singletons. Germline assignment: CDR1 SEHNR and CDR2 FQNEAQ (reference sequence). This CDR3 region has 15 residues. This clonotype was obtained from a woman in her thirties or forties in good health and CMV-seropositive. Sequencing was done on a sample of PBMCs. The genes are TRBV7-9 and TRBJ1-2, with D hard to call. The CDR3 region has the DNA TGTTCCAGCAGCTTAGAGCCGACAAGTAGTTATGGCTACACCTTC. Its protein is CSSSLEPTSSYGYTF.